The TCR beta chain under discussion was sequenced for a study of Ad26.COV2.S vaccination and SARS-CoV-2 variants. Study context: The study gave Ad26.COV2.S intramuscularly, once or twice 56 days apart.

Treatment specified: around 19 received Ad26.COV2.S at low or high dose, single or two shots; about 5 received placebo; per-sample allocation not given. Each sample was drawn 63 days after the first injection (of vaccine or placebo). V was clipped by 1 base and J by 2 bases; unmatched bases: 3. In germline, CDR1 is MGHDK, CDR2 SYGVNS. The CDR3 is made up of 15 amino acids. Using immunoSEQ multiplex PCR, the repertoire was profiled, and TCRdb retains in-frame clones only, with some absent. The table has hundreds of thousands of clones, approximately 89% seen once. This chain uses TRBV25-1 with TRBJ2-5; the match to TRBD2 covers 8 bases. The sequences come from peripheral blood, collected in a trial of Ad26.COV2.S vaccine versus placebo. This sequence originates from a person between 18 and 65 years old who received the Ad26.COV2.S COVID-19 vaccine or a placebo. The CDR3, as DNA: TGTGCCAGCAGTGAATTGGGCGGGGGGCAAGAGACCCAGTACTTC. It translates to CASSELGGGQETQYF.